These 21 T cell receptor beta chains share one sample of origin, sequenced in a study of shared clonotypes between healthy human individuals. Clones were read by immunoSEQ multiplex PCR, and TCRdb kept only the in-frame ones, dropping some. The table lists roughly 2 million clones, 90% to 95% of them singletons. Sequencing was carried out using naive CD4+ T cells sorted from blood. Subset denoted: CD45RA+ positively selected. Receptors were obtained from a man aged 18 to 29 in good health.

The chain is built from TRBV2 and TRBJ2-5, with D unclear. CDR3 length: 11 residues. CDR1 and CDR2 (germline): SNHLY, FYNNEI. The V gene lost 6 bases and the J gene lost 8 bases, with 10 bases spanning the gap. CDR3 loop: CASSVMDTQYF. Written as DNA, the CDR3 is TGTGCCAGCAGCGTGATGGATACCCAGTACTTC.

This clone was counted once. The chain recombines TRBV6-5 with TRBJ2-3, with D possibly TRBD2 on 7 matching bases. The CDR3 is 15 residues long. V lost 10 bases and J 4 bases, leaving 21 bases between the germline ends. Germline assignment: CDR1 MNHEY and CDR2 SVGAGI. In DNA form, the CDR3 reads TGTGCCACCAAATCTTGGGGGGGGGCCTCAGATACGCAGTATTTT. Its translation: CATKSWGGASDTQYF.

The gene calls are TRBV28 and TRBJ2-3, with D hard to call. CDR3 length: 13 residues. In germline, CDR1 is MDHEN, CDR2 SYDVKM. V was trimmed by 2 bases and J by 0 bases, leaving 3 bases between them. CDR3 coding DNA: TGTGCCAGCAGTTTACTGAGCACAGATACGCAGTATTTT. This encodes CASSLLSTDTQYF.

This chain joins TRBV5-4 and TRBJ1-1; 7 bases match TRBD1. J was trimmed by 2 bases and V by 5 bases; bases with no gene match: 3. This CDR3 is built from 13 residues. The germline gives CDR1 SGHNT, CDR2 YYREEE (reference sequence). The CDR3 protein is CASRGTDNTEAFF. The CDR3 DNA sequence: TGTGCCAGCAGGGGGACAGATAACACTGAAGCTTTCTTT.

A note on this clone: An end of the junction does not agree with germline; a read error may underlie this. The V call is TRBV7-7, the J call TRBJ2-5; possible D gene TRBD2, 6 bases. The length of the CDR3 is 14 residues. The V gene's germline CDR1 is SSHAT and CDR2 FNYEAQ (reference sequence). CDR3 nucleotide sequence: TGTGCTAGCAGCTTATGGAGGGATCAAGAGACCCAGTACTTC. The encoded protein is CASSLWRDQETQYF.

The chain recombines TRBV19 with TRBJ1-6; D remains ambiguous. Trimming pared 3 bases from V and 5 bases from J, leaving 8 bases between. The CDR3 runs 14 residues. Germline CDR1 reads LNHDA; CDR2 reads SQIVND (reference sequence). The CDR3 DNA is TGTGCCAGTAGTATCGGTCGGGATAATTCACCCCTCCACTTT. This translates into CASSIGRDNSPLHF.

The V and J genes are TRBV11-2 and TRBJ1-2; D is possibly TRBD1 (5 bases). In germline, CDR1 is SGHAT, CDR2 FQNNGV. V gave up 1 base and J gave up 6 bases, with 12 bases separating them. The CDR3 is 14 amino acids. For the CDR3, the DNA is TGTGCCAGCAGCTTAGGGTCAGGGCGGAATGGCTACACCTTC. This translates into CASSLGSGRNGYTF.

This rearrangement joins TRBV5-1 to TRBJ2-7, with 8 positions matching TRBD2. Trimming cost V 0 bases and J 7 bases; bases outside gene matches: 9. Germline loops: CDR1 SGHRS, CDR2 YFSETQ. This CDR3 region has 15 residues. CDR3 coding DNA: TGCGCCAGCAGCTTGGAGACCGGGGGGGCATTTGAGCAGTACTTC. Translating it yields CASSLETGGAFEQYF.

This clone was seen a handful of times. The V gene is TRBV7-9, the J gene TRBJ1-1; perhaps TRBD1 as D (6 bases). V was pared by 5 bases and J by 3 bases, with 10 bases between. The CDR3 consists of 13 residues. Per germline, CDR1 SEHNR and CDR2 FQNEAQ (reference sequence). CDR3 bases: TGTGCCAGCAGCATGAGGGGGGACACTGAAGCTTTCTTT. Its protein is CASSMRGDTEAFF.

On this clone: Other nucleotide sequences from this sample produce the same CDR3. V usage is TRBV5-1 and J usage is TRBJ1-2; D gene unclear. V dropped 0 bases and J dropped 0 bases, with 9 bases sitting between them. The CDR3 runs 15 residues. The V gene's germline CDR1 is SGHRS and CDR2 YFSETQ. As DNA, the CDR3 is TGCGCCAGCAGCTTGGAAGGGCCCCCTAACTATGGCTACACCTTC. This translates into CASSLEGPPNYGYTF.

The genes are TRBV7-2 and TRBJ2-7; D unclear. This CDR3 contains 14 residues. CDR1 and CDR2 from the germline V gene are SGHTA and FQGNSA. The V gene lost 3 bases and the J gene lost 4 bases, with 13 bases spanning the gap. Here the CDR3 reads CASSFQTDLYEQYF. The CDR3 DNA is TGTGCCAGCAGCTTCCAGACGGACCTTTACGAGCAGTACTTC.

The chain uses TRBV18 and TRBJ1-1; perhaps TRBD1 as D (5 bases). This CDR3 spans 18 amino acids. Germline V gene sequence: CDR1 KGHSH, CDR2 LQKENI. V lost 2 bases, J lost 3 bases, and 22 bases lay in between. CDR3 in amino acids: CASSPISGETGRYTEAFF. CDR3 sequence (DNA): TGTGCCAGCTCACCAATTTCCGGCGAAACAGGTCGATACACTGAAGCTTTCTTT. Based on the CDR3 plus reference TRBV18 and TRBJ1-1, the full variable domain is NAGVMQNPRHLVRRRGQEARLRCSPMKGHSHVYWYRQLPEEGLKFMVYLQKENIIDESGMPKERFSAEFPKEGPSILRIQQVVRGDSAAYFCASSPISGETGRYTEAFFGQGTRLTVV.

The chain combines TRBV5-6 with TRBJ1-3, with D possibly TRBD1 on 5 matching bases. In germline, CDR1 is SGHDT, CDR2 YYEEEE. The CDR3 extends over 15 amino acids. V lost 0 bases to trimming and J lost 0 bases, with 7 bases between them. As DNA, the CDR3 is TGTGCCAGCAGCTTGGAGGGGTTCTCTGGAAACACCATATATTTT. Translating gives CASSLEGFSGNTIYF.

This clone was picked up a small number of times. This sequence joins TRBV19 and TRBJ2-7, with TRBD1 as a possible D gene (6 bases). Deletions cut 6 bases from V and 4 bases from J, with 10 bases between. The CDR3 consists of 12 residues. Germline V lookup: CDR1 LNHDA, CDR2 SQIVND (reference sequence). In DNA, the CDR3 is TGTGCCAGTAGCAAAACAGGGTACGAGCAGTACTTC. Translating gives CASSKTGYEQYF.

The V gene is TRBV13, the J gene TRBJ2-1; unclear D gene. The CDR3 sequence is 15 residues long. CDR1 PRHDT and CDR2 FYEKMQ come from the germline V gene (reference sequence). The ends were cut back, 1 base at V and 5 bases at J, with 12 bases in the middle. The CDR3 DNA reads TGTGCCAGCAGCTTAGATGGCCTCGAGGACAATGAGCAGTTCTTC. Its protein product is CASSLDGLEDNEQFF.

V gene TRBV4-3 combines with J gene TRBJ2-5; perhaps TRBD1 as D (5 bases). Germline V gene lookup returns CDR1 LGHNA and CDR2 YSLEER. V dropped 5 bases and J dropped 1 base, with 14 bases sitting between them. CDR3 length equals 15 residues. The CDR3 DNA sequence: TGCGCCAGCAGCGACGGGCAGGGTTCCCAAGAGACCCAGTACTTC. Translation gives CASSDGQGSQETQYF.

The J gene is TRBJ1-1, the V gene TRBV5-4; D might be TRBD1 (6 bases). Per the germline V gene, CDR1 is SGHNT and CDR2 is YYREEE (reference sequence). The CDR3 runs 14 residues. Trimming took 1 base from V and 5 from J, leaving 12 bases between them. Here the CDR3 DNA reads TGTGCCAGCAGCTTGACGCAGGGGTGGACTGAAGCTTTCTTT. Protein product: CASSLTQGWTEAFF.

CDR3 sequence (DNA): TGCGCCAGCAGCCAAGATCTAGGGACTAGCGGGAGCACAGATACGCAGTATTTT. It translates to CASSQDLGTSGSTDTQYF. The V and J genes are TRBV4-3 and TRBJ2-3; TRBD2 agrees at 12 bases. The CDR3 is 18 residues long. Trimming cost V 0 bases and J 0 bases; bases outside gene matches: 4. Germline values: CDR1 LGHNA, CDR2 YSLEER.

The chain links TRBV2 to TRBJ2-2, with D perhaps TRBD2 (6 bases). This CDR3 spans 13 amino acids. Germline V gene lookup returns CDR1 SNHLY and CDR2 FYNNEI. The V and J ends lost 10 bases and 0 bases respectively, with 9 bases between them. The CDR3 region is CATRDSNTGELFF. CDR3 bases: TGTGCCACACGGGACTCGAACACCGGGGAGCTGTTTTTT.

DNA for the CDR3: TGCGCCAGCAGTGAGTCGGGGACAGGCCACAACACCGGGGAGCTGTTTTTT. Its protein product is CASSESGTGHNTGELFF. The V call is TRBV10-2, the J call TRBJ2-2, with 8 nucleotides matching TRBD1. Germline V gene sequence: CDR1 WSHSY, CDR2 SAAADI. J gave up 2 bases and V 0 bases, and 5 bases lay outside the gene matches. CDR3 length equals 17 residues.

V is TRBV5-1 and J is TRBJ2-2, with 7 bases fitting TRBD1. Germline assignment: CDR1 SGHRS and CDR2 YFSETQ. J gave up 4 bases and V 4 bases, and 7 bases lay outside the gene matches. The CDR3 is 15 residues long. The CDR3 spells CASSPGQTGTGELFF. CDR3 coding DNA: TGCGCCAGCAGCCCGGGACAGACGGGCACCGGGGAGCTGTTTTTT.